Following are 24 T cell receptor beta chains from one sample sequenced in a study of blood T cell repertoires in COVID-19. The method was immunoSEQ multiplex PCR; TCRdb's version includes in-frame clones alone and lacks a portion of them. The data hold about 430,000 clones, with 80% to 90% observed a single time. The sample consisted of peripheral blood. These receptors came from a man aged 18 to 30 with COVID-19, enrolled during active disease.

V gene TRBV5-1 combines with J gene TRBJ2-1; no clear D gene. With 4 bases removed from V and 6 bases from J, the gap between germline ends came to 14 bases. The CDR3 length is 14 residues. Looked up from germline, CDR1 is SGHRS and CDR2 is YFSETQ. CDR3 amino acids: CASSAGLNVNEQFF. In DNA, the CDR3 is TGCGCCAGCAGCGCAGGCCTTAATGTCAATGAGCAGTTCTTC.

The genes are TRBV5-4 and TRBJ2-5, with TRBD2 matching 8 bases. V shed 3 bases, J shed 2 bases, and the junction held 3 bases outside the gene matches. The length of the CDR3 is 14 residues. Per germline, CDR1 SGHNT and CDR2 YYREEE (reference sequence). CDR3 in DNA: TGTGCCAGCAGCTCTACTAGCGGTCAAGAGACCCAGTACTTC. Residues: CASSSTSGQETQYF.

V and J are TRBV6-5 and TRBJ2-7; TRBD1 is a possible D gene (5 bases). The CDR3 consists of 15 residues. CDR1 MNHEY and CDR2 SVGAGI come from the germline V gene. V was trimmed by 5 bases and J by 0 bases, leaving 14 bases between them. In DNA, the CDR3 is TGTGCCAGCAGTCCCTCCGTCGGACACTCCTACGAGCAGTACTTC. As protein: CASSPSVGHSYEQYF.

The chain couples TRBV19 to TRBJ1-1; a weak D match, TRBD1 (5 bases). Trimming pared 7 bases from V and 1 base from J, leaving 7 bases between. This CDR3 contains 12 residues. CDR1 is LNHDA and CDR2 is SQIVND in the germline V gene (reference sequence). Here the CDR3 reads CASTTGNTEAFF. In DNA, the CDR3 is TGTGCCAGTACCACAGGGAACACTGAAGCTTTCTTT.

The CDR3 is CASSLAGTGGYGYTF. The CDR3 DNA is TGTGCCAGCAGCTTAGCCGGGACAGGGGGATATGGCTACACCTTC. V gene TRBV7-2 combines with J gene TRBJ1-2; TRBD1 matches at 11 bases. CDR3 length: 15 residues. The V gene end was trimmed by 0 bases and the J gene end by 5 bases; junction bases not matched to a gene: 2. From germline, CDR1 is SGHTA and CDR2 FQGNSA.

The CDR3 protein is CASSWGLNSGREAQYF. Here the CDR3 DNA reads TGTGCCAGCAGTTGGGGCCTTAATAGCGGGAGGGAGGCCCAGTACTTC. V and J are TRBV6-6 and TRBJ2-5; 11 nucleotides line up with TRBD2. This CDR3 has 16 residues. J was trimmed by 9 bases and V by 4 bases; bases with no gene match: 13. Germline V CDR1 and CDR2: MNHNY, SVGAGI (reference sequence).

V and J are TRBV6-5 and TRBJ2-1, with 10 nucleotides matching TRBD1. V dropped 6 bases and J dropped 7; count of bases not matched to a gene: 6. This CDR3 spans 14 amino acids. The germline V gene has CDR1 MNHEY and CDR2 SVGAGI. This CDR3 is CASSDRDRGNEQFF. CDR3 in DNA: TGTGCCAGCAGCGACCGGGACAGGGGAAATGAGCAGTTCTTC.

The V call is TRBV25-1, the J call TRBJ2-1; 9 bases map to TRBD2. J was trimmed by 10 bases and V by 4 bases; bases with no gene match: 17. CDR1 is MGHDK and CDR2 is SYGVNS in the germline V gene. CDR3 length: 17 residues. In DNA, the CDR3 is TGTGCCAGCAGTGCACGACTAGCGGAGGGGTACAATGAGGAGCAGTTCTTC. Protein product: CASSARLAEGYNEEQFF.

The CDR3 DNA is TGCGCCAGCAGCTTGGGCGGGAGTAGGTACAATGAGCAGTTCTTC. It is translated as CASSLGGSRYNEQFF. The chain combines TRBV5-1 with TRBJ2-1; 7 bases are shared with TRBD2. The junction had 4 bases not matched to a gene; V was cut back by 0 bases and J by 4 bases. The CDR3 spans 15 residues. Germline lookup yields CDR1 SGHRS and CDR2 YFSETQ.

This clone was seen a single time. The chain carries TRBV3-1 (or the pseudogene TRBV3-2) and TRBJ2-1, with 7 bases fitting TRBD2. V lost 3 bases, J lost 5 bases, and 4 bases stayed unmatched. The CDR3 spans 14 residues. Germline V gene data show CDR1 as LGHDT and CDR2 as YNNKEL (reference sequence). Written as DNA, the CDR3 is TGTGCCAGCAGCCAGCTAGCGGCGAACAATGAGCAGTTCTTC. Translating gives CASSQLAANNEQFF.

The chain couples TRBV5-1 to TRBJ1-3; D may be TRBD1 (5 bases). Germline V gene data show CDR1 as SGHRS and CDR2 as YFSETQ. Trimming left V 0 bases short and J 4 bases short, with 14 bases between. The CDR3 runs 16 residues. CDR3: CASSLAGGIDGNTIYF. In DNA, the CDR3 is TGCGCCAGCAGCTTGGCCGGGGGGATAGACGGAAACACCATATATTTT.

This sequence joins TRBV11-2 and TRBJ2-3; 8 positions match TRBD2. This CDR3 comprises 14 residues. V was pared by 6 bases and J by 1 base, with 3 bases of the junction left unmatched. Germline V gene data show CDR1 as SGHAT and CDR2 as FQNNGV. This chain's CDR3 is CASRSGGRTDTQYF. CDR3 DNA sequence: TGTGCCAGCAGGTCGGGGGGGCGCACAGATACGCAGTATTTT.

This chain connects TRBV6-5 to TRBJ2-7; no reliable D call. The CDR3 has 15 residues. Per the germline V gene, CDR1 is MNHEY and CDR2 is SVGAGI. V dropped 6 bases and J dropped 3 bases, with 18 bases sitting between them. The CDR3 DNA reads as TGTGCCAGCAGCTCTGACTCCTCCCTAATCTACGAGCAGTACTTC. This gives the protein CASSSDSSLIYEQYF.

The table lists this clone with a count of one. The chain is built from TRBV5-4 and TRBJ2-5; TRBD2 matches 15 bases. The trim removed 5 bases at V and 5 bases at J, leaving 16 bases unmatched. This CDR3 is built from 19 residues. The germline gives CDR1 SGHNT, CDR2 YYREEE (reference sequence). The CDR3 reads CASRPTAGLAGGDWETQYF. CDR3 sequence (DNA): TGTGCCAGCAGGCCCACAGCCGGACTAGCGGGGGGGGATTGGGAGACCCAGTACTTC. The full variable domain, rest sourced from reference TRBV5-4 and TRBJ2-5, is ETGVTQSPTHLIKTRGQQVTLRCSSQSGHNTVSWYQQALGQGPQFIFQYYREEENGRGNFPPRFSGLQFPNYSSELNVNALELDDSALYLCASRPTAGLAGGDWETQYFGPGTRLLVL.

This chain uses TRBV19 with TRBJ1-5, with D perhaps matching TRBD1 (6 bases). CDR1 is LNHDA and CDR2 is SQIVND in the germline V gene (reference sequence). Deletions cut 3 bases from V and 6 bases from J, with 21 bases between. The CDR3 totals 17 residues. In DNA form, the CDR3 reads TGTGCCAGTAGTATTAATCCCGGACAGTACCCCCGTCAGCCCCAGCATTTT. It yields the protein CASSINPGQYPRQPQHF.

This rearrangement joins TRBV18 to TRBJ1-1; D remains ambiguous. The V and J ends lost 3 bases and 1 base respectively, with 15 bases between them. CDR1 is KGHSH and CDR2 is LQKENI in the germline V gene. The length of the CDR3 is 16 residues. CDR3 residues: CASSPIGDRPNTEAFF. The DNA of the CDR3 is TGTGCCAGCTCACCTATCGGGGATCGACCGAACACTGAAGCTTTCTTT.

The chain joins TRBV6-5 to TRBJ2-3; no definite D call. CDR1 MNHEY and CDR2 SVGAGI come from the germline V gene. Trimming removed 6 bases from V and 6 bases from J, with 13 bases in between. CDR3 length equals 13 residues. For the CDR3, the DNA is TGTGCCAGCAGCCAAACCCGGGTGGATACGCAGTATTTT. This sequence encodes CASSQTRVDTQYF.

The chain joins TRBV15 to TRBJ2-5; no reliable D call. V was cut by 0 bases and J by 5 bases, with 16 bases left in between. CDR3 length: 16 residues. Germline CDR1 is LNHNV and CDR2 is YYDKDF (reference sequence). CDR3 residues: CATSRDQEQPHETQYF. The CDR3 coding sequence is TGTGCCACCAGCAGAGATCAAGAACAGCCGCACGAGACCCAGTACTTC.

V is TRBV5-1 and J is TRBJ1-1; D might be TRBD1 (5 bases). Germline CDR1 reads SGHRS; CDR2 reads YFSETQ. This CDR3 is built from 16 residues. The V end was cut by 0 bases, the J end by 2 bases, with 14 bases between. This CDR3 is CASSLEGQGQNTEAFF. The CDR3 nucleotides read TGCGCCAGCAGCTTGGAAGGGCAGGGCCAAAACACTGAAGCTTTCTTT.

The chain joins TRBV25-1 to TRBJ2-3; D is uncertain. Trimming cost V 3 bases and J 0 bases, with 7 bases left between them. The CDR3 totals 14 residues. The V gene's germline CDR1 is MGHDK and CDR2 SYGVNS. CDR3 nucleotide sequence: TGTGCCAGCAGTGACCGAGGTAGCACAGATACGCAGTATTTT. Protein: CASSDRGSTDTQYF.

The chain recombines TRBV7-2 with TRBJ2-7, with 7 positions matching TRBD2. V gave up 6 bases and J gave up 4 bases; unmatched junction bases: 12. The CDR3 consists of 15 residues. The germline V gene encodes CDR1 SGHTA and CDR2 FQGNSA. The CDR3 coding sequence is TGTGCCAGCAGTCAAGGTCGGGGAGGGTTATACGAGCAGTACTTC. Amino acids: CASSQGRGGLYEQYF.

This clone was observed many times. This rearrangement joins TRBV19 to TRBJ1-4; no firm D call. This CDR3 spans 15 amino acids. The V gene's germline CDR1 is LNHDA and CDR2 SQIVND (reference sequence). The V end was cut by 5 bases, the J end by 0 bases, with 10 bases between. As DNA, the CDR3 is TGTGCCAGTAGTGTTCAGATATCAACTAATGAAAAACTGTTTTTT. Its translation is CASSVQISTNEKLFF.

The rearrangement uses TRBV4-1 and TRBJ1-6, with TRBD1 identical over 9 bases. Germline V gene data show CDR1 as MGHRA and CDR2 as YSYEKL. This CDR3 has 19 amino acids. V lost 0 bases, J lost 5 bases, and 11 bases stayed unmatched. In DNA form, the CDR3 reads TGCGCCAGCAGCCAAGAAGGGCTGAGGGGACAGGGAAATAATTCACCCCTCCACTTT. Its translation: CASSQEGLRGQGNNSPLHF.

V usage is TRBV7-3 and J usage is TRBJ1-3; TRBD1 might be the D (6 bases). V lost 1 base and J 3 bases, leaving 10 bases between the germline ends. Germline CDR1 and CDR2: SGHTA and FQGTGA. The CDR3 covers 15 residues. For the CDR3, the DNA is TGTGCCAGCAGCTTAAGCGGGGGCTTTGGAAACACCATATATTTT. Its protein product is CASSLSGGFGNTIYF.